These T cell receptor beta chains were read from a single sample in a study of spatial heterogeneity in lung cancer. TCRdb used MiXCR to reprocess the 5' RACE reads, holding one entry per CDR3 protein. The sample lists under 25,000 distinct CDR3 sequences, approximately 6.6% occurring once. Material: PBMCs, obtained at surgery. These TCRs come from a male donor with early-stage non-small cell lung cancer. Each CDR3 is given without its conserved first and last residue. Fields, in order: CDR3 length, V gene, CDR3 protein.

CDR3 length: 10; V gene: TRBV6-6; CDR3 protein: ASSLDYGELF
CDR3 length: 10; V gene: TRBV2; CDR3 protein: ASRDPGDEQY
CDR3 length: 11; V gene: TRBV14; CDR3 protein: ASSQERGNIQY
CDR3 length: 12; V gene: TRBV4-1; CDR3 protein: ASSQARATETQY
CDR3 length: 11; V gene: TRBV10-3; CDR3 protein: ATSDRSTDTQY
CDR3 length: 15; V gene: TRBV3-1; CDR3 protein: ASSEEVLAGNTGELF
CDR3 length: 12; V gene: TRBV20-1; CDR3 protein: SAIRRGARTEAF
CDR3 length: 14; V gene: TRBV6-5; CDR3 protein: ASSYSSAREQETQY
CDR3 length: 15; V gene: TRBV12-3/TRBV12-4; CDR3 protein: ASSLPRAGHTSYEQY
CDR3 length: 14; V gene: TRBV20-1; CDR3 protein: SARDSNRGSGNTIY
CDR3 length: 13; V gene: TRBV28; CDR3 protein: ASGSGGPNNQPQH
CDR3 length: 10; V gene: TRBV20-1; CDR3 protein: SAREQGDGYT
CDR3 length: 12; V gene: TRBV25-1; CDR3 protein: ASSEPNRNTEAF
CDR3 length: 13; V gene: TRBV10-1; CDR3 protein: ASSGGLGATGELF
CDR3 length: 13; V gene: TRBV15; CDR3 protein: ATSRQGLGQIEQF
CDR3 length: 17; V gene: TRBV4-1; CDR3 protein: ASSQVGLAGAESSYEQY
CDR3 length: 11; V gene: TRBV4-1; CDR3 protein: ASSQITGTEAF
CDR3 length: 17; V gene: TRBV7-2; CDR3 protein: ASSASGTGGPANTGELF
CDR3 length: 13; V gene: TRBV18; CDR3 protein: ASSLTGQINSPLH
CDR3 length: 14; V gene: TRBV20-1; CDR3 protein: SAILSMQTGYNEQF
CDR3 length: 14; V gene: TRBV4-3; CDR3 protein: ASSPKFLGFTGELF
CDR3 length: 13; V gene: TRBV6-6; CDR3 protein: ASSYPGQGLGIQY
CDR3 length: 10; V gene: TRBV12-3/TRBV12-4; CDR3 protein: ASSFSLQEKF
CDR3 length: 14; V gene: TRBV14; CDR3 protein: ASSQGLSPGNTEAF
CDR3 length: 13; V gene: TRBV20-1; CDR3 protein: SATRPGGWDTEAF
CDR3 length: 10; V gene: TRBV2; CDR3 protein: ASTQVNNEQF
CDR3 length: 14; V gene: TRBV3-1; CDR3 protein: ASSHTDRADKNIQY
CDR3 length: 13; V gene: TRBV5-1; CDR3 protein: ASSLGSGSTDTQY
CDR3 length: 13; V gene: TRBV29-1; CDR3 protein: SAAGRAGGYNEQF